The 17 T cell receptor beta chains listed next were all sequenced from one sample in a study of blood T cell repertoires in COVID-19. Assay: immunoSEQ multiplex PCR; the TCRdb copy retains only in-frame clones and omits some. The data contain 90,000 or so clones, approximately 87% of them seen just once; the ten biggest clones take up over 9.5%. Sample: peripheral blood. The receptors were sampled from a human donor in a cohort sampled during active COVID-19.

V is TRBV3-1 (or the pseudogene TRBV3-2) and J is TRBJ2-7; the D is unclear. This CDR3 has 12 amino acids. Germline loops: CDR1 LGHDT, CDR2 YNNKEL (reference sequence). Trimming pared 4 bases from V and 3 bases from J, leaving 7 bases between. This CDR3 is CASSPGGYEQYF. CDR3 sequence (DNA): TGTGCCAGCAGCCCGGGTGGCTACGAGCAGTACTTC.

The V call is TRBV24-1, the J call TRBJ2-1, with D perhaps TRBD1 (6 bases). V was pared by 4 bases and J by 10 bases, with 13 bases between. Germline V gives CDR1 KGHDR, CDR2 SFDVKD. This CDR3 spans 13 amino acids. DNA for the CDR3: TGTGCCACCAGTGAGGCAGGGGTACGGGAGCAGTTCTTC. Translation gives CATSEAGVREQFF.

The V call is TRBV29-1, the J call TRBJ2-7; 13 bases line up with TRBD2. Per germline, CDR1 SQVTM and CDR2 ANQGSEA. The V and J ends lost 6 bases and 5 bases, in that order; junction bases with no gene match: 7. The CDR3 totals 14 residues. CDR3 coding DNA: TGCAGCGTGGGCGGACTAGCGGGAGTAGACGAGCAGTACTTC. As protein: CSVGGLAGVDEQYF.

The rearrangement links TRBV7-3 to TRBJ2-3; possibly TRBD2 for D (6 bases). Trimming shortened V by 4 bases and J by 8 bases, and 16 bases separated the two germline ends. Germline loops: CDR1 SGHTA, CDR2 FQGTGA. The CDR3 sequence is 14 residues long. This CDR3 reads CASSSTRESGTQYF. In nucleotides, the CDR3 is TGTGCCAGCAGCTCGACCCGGGAGAGCGGTACGCAGTATTTT. Full variable domain (remainder filled in from reference TRBV7-3 and TRBJ2-3): GAGVSQTPSNKVTEKGKYVELRCDPISGHTALYWYRQSLGQGPEFLIYFQGTGAADDSGLPNDRFFAVRPEGSVSTLKIQRTERGDSAVYLCASSSTRESGTQYFGPGTRLTVL.

The genes are TRBV2 and TRBJ2-7; 11 bases match TRBD1. The trim removed 6 bases at V and 7 bases at J, leaving 8 bases unmatched. This CDR3 comprises 14 residues. From germline, CDR1 is SNHLY and CDR2 FYNNEI. Here the CDR3 reads CASSSGQGGGEQYF. The CDR3, as DNA: TGTGCCAGCAGCTCGGGACAGGGGGGAGGGGAGCAGTACTTC.

The chain links TRBV28 to TRBJ2-1; D uncertain. V lost 4 bases and J 0 bases, leaving 10 bases between the germline ends. Germline V gene lookup returns CDR1 MDHEN and CDR2 SYDVKM. There are 15 residues in the CDR3. CDR3 sequence reads: CASSSPLVSYNEQFF. The CDR3 region has the DNA TGTGCCAGCAGTTCGCCGCTAGTCTCCTACAATGAGCAGTTCTTC.

The chain carries TRBV7-3 and TRBJ2-6, with 7 bases aligning to TRBD2. J gave up 0 bases and V 2 bases, and 1 base lay outside the gene matches. Per germline, CDR1 SGHTA and CDR2 FQGTGA. The CDR3 contains 16 residues. The CDR3, as DNA: TGTGCCAGCAGCTTAGGCGGGAGCTCTGGGGCCAACGTCCTGACTTTC. Its translation is CASSLGGSSGANVLTF.

The V and J genes are TRBV2 and TRBJ2-6; no firm D call. Looked up from germline, CDR1 is SNHLY and CDR2 is FYNNEI. This CDR3 is built from 16 residues. The ends were cut back, 0 bases at V and 2 bases at J, with 8 bases in the middle. This chain's CDR3 is CASSEALTAGANVLTF. The CDR3 DNA is TGTGCCAGCAGTGAAGCGCTGACTGCTGGGGCCAACGTCCTGACTTTC.

Ten or more counts support this clone. V is TRBV2 and J is TRBJ2-2; D gene uncertain. From germline, CDR1 is SNHLY and CDR2 FYNNEI. The CDR3 has 14 amino acids. Trimming stripped 3 bases from V and 0 bases from J, with 5 bases between. This CDR3 reads CASSDATNTGELFF. The DNA of the CDR3 is TGTGCCAGCAGTGACGCGACGAACACCGGGGAGCTGTTTTTT.

This clone came up once. This chain joins TRBV3-1 (or the pseudogene TRBV3-2) and TRBJ1-2, with D tentatively TRBD1 (5 bases). CDR3 length: 13 amino acids. Germline CDR1 and CDR2: LGHDT and YNNKEL (reference sequence). V was clipped by 1 base and J by 7 bases, with 10 bases between them. CDR3 region: CASSQGSGGGYTF. CDR3 nucleotide sequence: TGTGCCAGCAGCCAAGGGAGCGGGGGTGGCTACACCTTC.

The chain carries TRBV28 and TRBJ2-4, with TRBD1 matching over 8 bases. Germline V lookup: CDR1 MDHEN, CDR2 SYDVKM. CDR3 length: 15 amino acids. The trim removed 5 bases at V and 1 base at J, leaving 4 bases unmatched. The CDR3 region is CASSQGDRAKNIQYF. In nucleotides, the CDR3 is TGTGCCAGCAGTCAAGGGGACAGGGCCAAAAACATTCAGTACTTC.

V gene TRBV4-1 combines with J gene TRBJ2-1, with 10 bases matching TRBD1. V dropped 1 base and J dropped 8; count of bases not matched to a gene: 2. The CDR3 has 14 amino acids. Germline CDR1 MGHRA, CDR2 YSYEKL. DNA of the CDR3: TGCGCCAGCAGCCAAGGGGACAGGGGCCATGAGCAGTTCTTC. This encodes CASSQGDRGHEQFF.

CDR3 residues: CASSGLAGASHEQFF. The DNA of the CDR3 is TGTGCCAGCAGCGGACTAGCGGGGGCCTCACATGAGCAGTTCTTC. This chain connects TRBV5-5 to TRBJ2-1; 13 bases line up with TRBD2. Germline values: CDR1 SGHKS, CDR2 YYEKEE (reference sequence). This CDR3 comprises 15 residues. With 4 bases clipped from V and 8 bases from J, the junction kept 6 bases outside the gene matches.

CDR3 nucleotide sequence: TGTGCCAGCAGCTTAAGTCCCAGGAGGCGCGGCTACGAGCAGTACTTC. Translated: CASSLSPRRRGYEQYF. The chain recombines TRBV7-2 with TRBJ2-7; D perhaps matches TRBD2 (5 bases). The CDR3 covers 16 residues. Trimming removed 2 bases at V and 3 bases at J, with 17 bases between. Per germline, CDR1 SGHTA and CDR2 FQGNSA.

The chain links TRBV2 to TRBJ2-7, with a possible D match to TRBD1 (5 bases). Germline V gene sequence: CDR1 SNHLY, CDR2 FYNNEI. The CDR3 length is 13 residues. Trimming cost V 3 bases and J 6 bases, with 12 bases left between them. CDR3 coding DNA: TGTGCCAGCAGTGATCTCAGGGTTGGCGAGCAGTACTTC. Amino acids: CASSDLRVGEQYF.

A few counts support this clone. This sequence joins TRBV7-9 and TRBJ1-6; 8 bases agree with TRBD1. Germline CDR1 is SEHNR and CDR2 is FQNEAQ (reference sequence). The CDR3 covers 17 residues. V trimming: 3 bases; J trimming: 8 bases; junction bases outside the gene matches: 12. The chain's CDR3 is CASSFIAAGGRDSPLHF. For the CDR3, the DNA is TGTGCCAGCAGCTTTATTGCGGCAGGGGGCAGAGATTCACCCCTCCACTTT.

The V call is TRBV9, the J call TRBJ2-2, with 8 bases aligning to TRBD1. V lost 0 bases and J lost 10; bases outside the gene matches: 14. There are 17 residues in the CDR3. Germline assignment: CDR1 SGDLS and CDR2 YYNGEE. The chain's CDR3 is CASSVEKGQGFPVELFF. The CDR3 DNA follows: TGTGCCAGCAGCGTAGAAAAAGGACAGGGCTTTCCCGTGGAGCTGTTTTTT.